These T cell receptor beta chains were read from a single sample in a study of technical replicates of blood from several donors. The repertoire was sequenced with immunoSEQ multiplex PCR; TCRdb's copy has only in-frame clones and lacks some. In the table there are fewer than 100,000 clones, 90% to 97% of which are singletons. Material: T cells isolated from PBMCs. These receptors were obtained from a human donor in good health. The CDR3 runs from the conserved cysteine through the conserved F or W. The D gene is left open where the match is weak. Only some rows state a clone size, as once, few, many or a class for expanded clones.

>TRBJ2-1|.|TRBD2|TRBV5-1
TGCGCCAGCAGCTTGGATCCTAGCGGGAGTTCCGGGGAGCAGTTCTTC
CASSLDPSGSSGEQFF
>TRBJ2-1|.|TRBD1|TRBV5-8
TGTGCCAGCAGCTGGGGGACAGGGTTGGGGGCACTTTACAATGAGCAGTTCTTC
CASSWGTGLGALYNEQFF
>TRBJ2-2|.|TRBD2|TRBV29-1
TGCAGCGTGCCTAGCGGGCTCAACACCGGGGAGCTGTTTTTT
CSVPSGLNTGELFF
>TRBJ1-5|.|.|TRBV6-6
TGTGCCAGCAGTCCAAACCCCGGGGTACGACCGGGACCCCAGCATTTT
CASSPNPGVRPGPQHF
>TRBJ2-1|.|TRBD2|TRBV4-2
TGTGCCAGCAGCCAAGATTCGGCGGGAGGCGGTTGGGGGAACAATGAGCAGTTCTTC
CASSQDSAGGGWGNNEQFF
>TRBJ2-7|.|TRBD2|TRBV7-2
TGTGCCAGCAGCTCCCGCGGTAGCGGGAGTCTCGCGAACGAGCAGTACTTC
CASSSRGSGSLANEQYF
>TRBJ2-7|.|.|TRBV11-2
TGTGCCAGCAGCTTAGTTGCAGGGTCACCCTACGAGCAGTACTTC
CASSLVAGSPYEQYF
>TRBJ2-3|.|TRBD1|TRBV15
TGTGCCACCAGCAGAGAGGACAGGGGAGTTTCAGATACGCAGTATTTT
CATSREDRGVSDTQYF
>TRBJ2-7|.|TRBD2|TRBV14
TGTGCCAGCAGCCCAGTCGGGGGGGAACAGAGTTCCTACGAGCAGTACTTC
CASSPVGGEQSSYEQYF
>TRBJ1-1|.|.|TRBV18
TGTGCCAGCTCAAGCCCGGAGGGGCCACCTTTGAACACTGAAGCTTTCTTT
CASSSPEGPPLNTEAFF
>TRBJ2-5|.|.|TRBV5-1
TGCGCCAGCAGCTATCGCTCAGGGGTCAGCGAGACCCAGTACTTC
CASSYRSGVSETQYF
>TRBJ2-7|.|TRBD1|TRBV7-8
TGTGCCAGCAGCACCTCATTAGGGGGCGCTGCCTCATCTGGCGAGCAGTACTTC
CASSTSLGGAASSGEQYF
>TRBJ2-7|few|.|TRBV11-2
TGTGCCAGCAGCCCGACGACCACAGGGTACCACGAGCAGTACTTC
CASSPTTTGYHEQYF
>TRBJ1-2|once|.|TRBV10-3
TGTGCCATCAGTGAACCACAGGGAATTAAATATGGCTACACCTTC
CAISEPQGIKYGYTF
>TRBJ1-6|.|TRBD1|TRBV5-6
TGTGCCAGCAGCTTGGGAGCAGGGGGCTGGTCCTATAATTCACCCCTCCACTTT
CASSLGAGGWSYNSPLHF
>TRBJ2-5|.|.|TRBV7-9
TGTGCCAGCAGCCGGGGGTCCCCGGGCCAAGAGACCCAGTACTTC
CASSRGSPGQETQYF
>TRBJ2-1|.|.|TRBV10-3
TGTGCCATCAGTGAAAGTCGGGGGAATGAGCAGTTCTTC
CAISESRGNEQFF
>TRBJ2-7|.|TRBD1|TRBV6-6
TGTGCCAGCAGTGGTAGGGGACAGTTGAGCTCCTACGAGCAGTACTTC
CASSGRGQLSSYEQYF
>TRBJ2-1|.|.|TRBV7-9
TGTGCCAGCACCCCGTGGGCCTCCTACAATGAGCAGTTCTTC
CASTPWASYNEQFF
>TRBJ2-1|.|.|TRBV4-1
TGCGCCAGCAGCCAAGTAAACTTAATCGCCTACAATGAGCAGTTCTTC
CASSQVNLIAYNEQFF
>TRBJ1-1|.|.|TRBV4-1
TGCGCCAGCAGCCGACACAACACTGAAGCTTTCTTT
CASSRHNTEAFF
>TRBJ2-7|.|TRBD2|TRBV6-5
TGTGCCAGCAGTTATTTTAGCGGGGGGTACGAGCAGTACTTC
CASSYFSGGYEQYF
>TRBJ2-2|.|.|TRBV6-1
TGTGCCAGCAGTTGGAGCACGACGAACACCGGGGAGCTGTTTTTT
CASSWSTTNTGELFF
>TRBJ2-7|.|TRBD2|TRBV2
TGTGCCAGCAGTGAGCAACTAGCGATCTCCTACGAGCAGTACTTC
CASSEQLAISYEQYF
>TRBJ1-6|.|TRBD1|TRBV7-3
TGTGCCAGCAGCTTAGGGACAGTAAATTCACCCCTCCACTTT
CASSLGTVNSPLHF
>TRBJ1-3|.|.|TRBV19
TGTGCCAGTAGTATTTTGAGAGGGGGAAACACCATATATTTT
CASSILRGGNTIYF
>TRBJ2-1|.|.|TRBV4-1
TGCGCCAGCAGCCAACATTCTACCGGGACTGTAGAGAAGTTCTTC
CASSQHSTGTVEKFF
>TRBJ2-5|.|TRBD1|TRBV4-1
TGCGCCAGCAGCCACACCCCGGGACAGGGGCAAGAGACCCAGTACTTC
CASSHTPGQGQETQYF
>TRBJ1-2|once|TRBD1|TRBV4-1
TGCGCCAGCAGCCAAGCCAGGACAGGGTCATATGGCTACACCTTC
CASSQARTGSYGYTF
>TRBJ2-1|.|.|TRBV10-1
TGCGCCAGCAGTGAGTCCGGTAAAGGGGCGGTCTACAATGAGCAGTTCTTC
CASSESGKGAVYNEQFF
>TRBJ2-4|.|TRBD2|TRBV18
TGTGCCAGCTCACCAAGGTCACTAGCGGGCGACACAAACATTCAGTACTTC
CASSPRSLAGDTNIQYF
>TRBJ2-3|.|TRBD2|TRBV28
TGTGCCAGCAACATAGCGGGAGCGGGAGATACGCAGTATTTT
CASNIAGAGDTQYF
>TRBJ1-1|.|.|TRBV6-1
TGTGCCAGCAGTACCTCTAGGAGCCGAGATCAAGCTTTCTTT
CASSTSRSRDQAFF
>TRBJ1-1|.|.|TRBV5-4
TGTGCCAGCAGCTTTTCGGGGACTGAAGCTTTCTTT
CASSFSGTEAFF
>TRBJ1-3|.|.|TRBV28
TGTGCCAGCAGCCGAACTACGGGAAACACCATATATTTT
CASSRTTGNTIYF
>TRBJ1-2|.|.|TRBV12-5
TGTGCTAGTGGTTTGGACCCGGAGCAGACTAACTATGGCTACACCTTC
CASGLDPEQTNYGYTF
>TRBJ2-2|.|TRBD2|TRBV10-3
TGTGCCATCAGTGGTGTTCAGGGACTAGCGGGCTTCAACACCGGGGAGCTGTTTTTT
CAISGVQGLAGFNTGELFF
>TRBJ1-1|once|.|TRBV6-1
TGTGCCAGCAGTGGCCAATACAAGAGGGGGACTGAAGCTTTCTTT
CASSGQYKRGTEAFF
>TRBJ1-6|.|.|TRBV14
TGTGCCAGCAGCCAAGGGCCAGGGGATTCACCCCTCCACTTT
CASSQGPGDSPLHF
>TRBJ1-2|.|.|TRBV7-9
TGTGCCAGCAGCTTAGAGTCGGGATATGGCTACACCTTC
CASSLESGYGYTF
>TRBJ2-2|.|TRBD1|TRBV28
TGTGCCAGCAGCGCCTCCGGGACAGGGGGATATGACGGGGAGCTGTTTTTT
CASSASGTGGYDGELFF
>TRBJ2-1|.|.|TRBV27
TGTGCGAACAACGGAGGGAATGAGCAGTTCTTC
CANNGGNEQFF
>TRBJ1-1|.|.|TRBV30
TGTGCCTGGAGTCGGGACATGAACACTGAAGCTTTCTTT
CAWSRDMNTEAFF
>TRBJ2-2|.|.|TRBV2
TGTGCCAGCCGGGGACAAAGCACCGGGGAGCTGTTTTTT
CASRGQSTGELFF
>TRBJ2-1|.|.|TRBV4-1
TGCGCCAGCAGCCAAGCGACAGTCAACAATGAGCAGTTCTTC
CASSQATVNNEQFF
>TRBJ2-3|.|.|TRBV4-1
TGCGCCAGCAGCCAAGATATTTATACGCAGTATTTT
CASSQDIYTQYF
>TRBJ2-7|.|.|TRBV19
TGTGCCAGTAGTTTCTCACCCTCGGTGCAACTCTCCTACGAGCAGTACTTC
CASSFSPSVQLSYEQYF
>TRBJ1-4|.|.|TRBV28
TGTGCCAGCAGTTTCGCGCGTGAAAAACTGTTTTTT
CASSFAREKLFF
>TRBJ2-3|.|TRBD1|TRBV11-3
TGTGCCAGCAGCTTTACAGGGGGCATCGATACGCAGTATTTT
CASSFTGGIDTQYF
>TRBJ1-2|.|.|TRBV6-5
TGTGCCAGCAGTGAGACAGGTCGTCTCTTTGGTTACACCTTC
CASSETGRLFGYTF